Presented here are 27 T cell receptor beta chains from one specimen sequenced in a study of T cell repertoires in aging, cancer and after chemotherapy. Peripheral blood genomic DNA, not sorted cells or RNA, was the template. A mixed TRB-A/B primer pool amplified rearranged TRB by multiplex touch-down PCR. TCRdb independently ran MiXCR on the multiplex PCR reads; one entry per CDR3 protein. The sample gives 10,000 to 15,000 distinct CDR3 sequences, 25% to 30% of which show up once; roughly 8.8% is in the top ten. Sequencing was performed on blood. The receptors come from a human donor with a blood cancer.

The chain employs TRBV6-5 and TRBJ2-7; TRBD2 is a possible D gene (6 bases). Germline V gene lookup returns CDR1 MNHEY and CDR2 SVGAGI. Trimming left V 5 bases short and J 6 bases short, with 14 bases between. CDR3 length equals 13 residues. The CDR3 DNA sequence: TGTGCCAGCAGTGAAGGGCTAGCGACCGAGCAGTACGTC. It is translated as CASSEGLATEQYV.

This chain uses TRBV18 with TRBJ2-7; 9 bases map to TRBD1. V shed 3 bases, J shed 3 bases, and the junction held 9 bases outside the gene matches. Germline V gene data show CDR1 as KGHSH and CDR2 as LQKENI. The CDR3 spans 16 residues. The CDR3 DNA sequence: TGTGCCAGCTCACCGACCCCGGGACAGGGTATCTACGAGCAGTACGTC. Its protein product is CASSPTPGQGIYEQYV.

This clonotype was detected many times. The chain couples TRBV7-6 to TRBJ2-3; D is uncertain. Germline V gene sequence: CDR1 SGHVS, CDR2 FNYEAQ. The CDR3 runs to 14 residues. V was pared by 1 base and J by 4 bases, with 9 bases between. In DNA, the CDR3 is TGTGCCAGCAGCTTAGTAGGGCCCTCAGATACGCAGTATTTT. Its protein is CASSLVGPSDTQYF.

This clonotype is termed medium-sized. The chain is built from TRBV15 and TRBJ2-2; D not resolved. The CDR3 contains 14 residues. Germline V lookup: CDR1 LNHNV, CDR2 YYDKDF (reference sequence). The V end was cut by 3 bases, the J end by 4 bases, with 9 bases between. CDR3: CATSRDSRTGELFF. The DNA for the CDR3 is TGTGCCACCAGCAGGGATTCGCGCACCGGGGAGCTGTTTTTT. Supplemented by reference TRBV15 and TRBJ2-2, the full variable domain reads DAMVIQNPRYQVTQFGKPVTLSCSQTLNHNVMYWYQQKSSQAPKLLFHYYDKDFNNEADTPDNFQSRRPNTSFCFLDIRSPGLGDTAMYLCATSRDSRTGELFFGEGSRLTVL.

This clonotype rates as medium-sized. In DNA, the CDR3 is TGTGCCTGGAGTGGAAGAACTAATGAAAAACTGTTTTTT. Amino acid sequence: CAWSGRTNEKLFF. This chain joins TRBV30 and TRBJ1-4; D gene ambiguous. The germline V and J ends were trimmed by 1 base and 1 base, with 4 bases remaining between them. Germline CDR1 is GTSNPN and CDR2 is SVGIG (reference sequence). The CDR3 has 13 residues.

This clonotype was recorded many times. This chain uses TRBV6-5 with TRBJ2-1, with TRBD2 matching 9 bases. This CDR3 has 14 residues. CDR1 and CDR2 (germline): MNHEY, SVGAGI. The ends lost 7 bases at V and 3 bases at J; junction bases unmatched: 4. In nucleotides, the CDR3 is TGTGCCAGCACCGTAGCGGGAGACTACAATGAGCAGTTCTTC. Translating it yields CASTVAGDYNEQFF.

This clonotype occurred a few times. The chain joins TRBV10-3 to TRBJ2-5; D is perhaps TRBD1 (5 bases). The ends were cut back, 2 bases at V and 2 bases at J, with 6 bases in the middle. The CDR3 is 13 amino acids. CDR1 is ENHRY and CDR2 is SYGVKD in the germline V gene. The DNA for the CDR3 is TGTGCCATCAGTGAGAACAGGCAAGAGACCCAGTACTTC. Translated: CAISENRQETQYF.

This clonotype occurred a few times. The CDR3 DNA is TGTGCCAGCAGCTGGGGGGGGACAGGCTACAATGAGCAGTTCTTC. Its protein product is CASSWGGTGYNEQFF. This sequence joins TRBV6-5 and TRBJ2-1; D might be TRBD1 (8 bases). The CDR3 consists of 15 residues. The ends were cut back, 6 bases at V and 3 bases at J, with 15 bases in the middle. Germline V lookup: CDR1 MNHEY, CDR2 SVGAGI.

This sequence joins TRBV20-1 and TRBJ2-1, with D possibly called TRBD1 or TRBD2 (5 bases each). Germline assignment: CDR1 DFQATT and CDR2 SNEGSKA (reference sequence). The germline V and J ends were trimmed by 5 bases and 9 bases, with 8 bases remaining between them. This CDR3 region has 10 residues. The CDR3 reads CSAERGEQFF. The CDR3 bases are TGCAGTGCTGAGAGGGGTGAGCAGTTCTTC.

This clonotype is categorized as medium-sized. The chain employs TRBV4-2 and TRBJ2-2, with D perhaps matching TRBD1 or TRBD2 (5 bases each). The ends were cut back, 3 bases at V and 4 bases at J, with 12 bases in the middle. CDR1 is LGHNA, CDR2 YNFKEQ, per germline. This CDR3 is 15 amino acids long. The CDR3 region is CASSHHVGVTGELFF. The CDR3 DNA follows: TGTGCCAGCAGCCACCACGTGGGGGTCACCGGGGAGCTGTTTTTT.

The V gene is TRBV18, the J gene TRBJ2-7, with D unresolved. The ends were cut back, 8 bases at V and 2 bases at J, with 16 bases in the middle. The CDR3 extends over 14 amino acids. Germline V gives CDR1 KGHSH, CDR2 LQKENI. CDR3 in DNA: TGTGCCAGCAGCCGATGGAACGACCCCTACGAGCAGTACTTC. Translated: CASSRWNDPYEQYF.

By share of the sample, this clonotype is medium-sized (0.01 to 0.1%). The rearrangement joins TRBV5-5 to TRBJ2-3; D gene uncertain. Trimming took 4 bases from V and 6 from J, leaving 9 bases between them. Germline V lookup: CDR1 SGHKS, CDR2 YYEKEE (reference sequence). The CDR3 contains 12 residues. In DNA form, the CDR3 reads TGTGCCAGCAGCGCGACGTCCGATACGCAGTATTTT. It is translated as CASSATSDTQYF. The whole variable domain, filled in from reference TRBV5-5 and TRBJ2-3, reads DAGVTQSPTHLIKTRGQQVTLRCSPISGHKSVSWYQQVLGQGPQFIFQYYEKEERGRGNFPDRFSARQFPNYSSELNVNALLLGDSALYLCASSATSDTQYFGPGTRLTVL.

By share, this clonotype counts as medium-sized. The V gene is TRBV12-3 or TRBV12-4, the J gene TRBJ2-3; D remains ambiguous. Trimming cost V 3 bases and J 2 bases, with 12 bases left between them. This CDR3 comprises 15 residues. The DNA of the CDR3 is TGTGCCAGCAGTTTGGGCTATCCAACCACAGATACGCAGTATTTT. Its translation is CASSLGYPTTDTQYF.

This clonotype was recorded many times. This sequence joins TRBV27 and TRBJ1-5; tentative D call: TRBD1 (5 bases). Deletions cut 3 bases from V and 10 bases from J, with 16 bases between. The germline V gene has CDR1 MNHEY and CDR2 SMNVEV (reference sequence). The CDR3 length is 14 residues. CDR3 sequence (DNA): TGTGCCAGCAGTTTGGGCAGGGCCTTTAGTCCCCAGCATTTT. Protein sequence: CASSLGRAFSPQHF.

There are many counts of this clonotype. The chain has TRBV6-5 and TRBJ1-2; no clear D gene. The CDR3 is 13 residues long. V dropped 8 bases and J dropped 3 bases, with 13 bases sitting between them. CDR1 MNHEY and CDR2 SVGAGI come from the germline V gene. The CDR3 protein is CASRMPGDYGYTF. The CDR3 coding sequence is TGTGCCAGCCGGATGCCCGGGGACTATGGCTACACCTTC.

The chain uses TRBV20-1 and TRBJ2-7; D is possibly TRBD2 (6 bases). V was trimmed by 1 base and J by 2 bases, leaving 15 bases between them. CDR3 length: 15 amino acids. CDR1 is DFQATT, CDR2 SNEGSKA, per germline (reference sequence). CDR3 loop: CSARAWGTGAYEQYV. The CDR3 DNA reads as TGCAGTGCTAGAGCCTGGGGGACTGGGGCCTACGAGCAGTACGTC.

By proportion, this clonotype is medium-sized. This CDR3 reads CASRLTPSTDTQYF. In nucleotides, the CDR3 is TGTGCCAGCAGGCTGACTCCTAGCACAGATACGCAGTATTTT. The chain couples TRBV5-4 to TRBJ2-3; D is unresolved. Germline CDR1 and CDR2: SGHNT and YYREEE (reference sequence). This CDR3 is built from 14 residues. V was clipped by 5 bases and J by 0 bases, with 10 bases between them.

V gene TRBV20-1 combines with J gene TRBJ2-1; TRBD2 aligns across 8 bases. The junction had 17 bases not matched to a gene; V was cut back by 6 bases and J by 4 bases. CDR1 is DFQATT, CDR2 SNEGSKA, per germline (reference sequence). CDR3 length: 17 residues. The CDR3 DNA follows: TGCAGTGCCAGCGGACTAGCCCAATGGGAGAGGTACAATGAGCAGTTCTTC. The encoded protein is CSASGLAQWERYNEQFF.

As for this clonotype: A much more abundant neighbour one base away suggests this may be a read error. The rearrangement uses TRBV19 and TRBJ1-2; D perhaps matches TRBD1 (5 bases). The CDR3 length is 14 residues. V was trimmed by 7 bases and J by 1 base, leaving 13 bases between them. CDR1 is LNHDA, CDR2 SQIVND, per germline (reference sequence). The CDR3 here is CASTPKGINYGYTF. In DNA form, the CDR3 reads TGTGCCAGTACACCGAAGGGGATTAACTATGGCTACACCTTC.

This clonotype is termed medium-sized. Relative to the germline gene, one junction end is altered; a read error may explain this. CDR3 coding DNA: TGTGCCATCAGTGGCGTCGCATATAATTCAGCCCTCCACTTT. This encodes CAISGVAYNSALHF. V usage is TRBV10-3 and J usage is TRBJ1-6; no clear D gene. CDR1 and CDR2 (germline): ENHRY, SYGVKD. The CDR3 runs to 14 residues.

The chain employs TRBV6-5 and TRBJ2-5; D is perhaps TRBD1 (5 bases). Germline values: CDR1 MNHEY, CDR2 SVGAGI. Trimming took 4 bases from V and 1 from J, leaving 13 bases between them. The CDR3 is made up of 15 amino acids. The CDR3 protein is CASSSPSGSQETQYF. The CDR3 coding sequence is TGTGCCAGCAGTTCCCCGTCAGGGTCCCAAGAGACCCAGTACTTC.

This clonotype showed up just a few times. CDR3 DNA: TGTGCCAGTAGTGTATACGGGGGCAATACTGAAGCTTTCTTT. Its protein product is CASSVYGGNTEAFF. The V gene is TRBV19, the J gene TRBJ1-1; maybe TRBD1 (6 bases). Looked up from germline, CDR1 is LNHDA and CDR2 is SQIVND (reference sequence). This CDR3 region has 14 residues. V was clipped by 5 bases and J by 5 bases, with 15 bases between them.

For this clonotype: Just one base apart from a much larger clone, this may be a read error. J is TRBJ2-5 and V is TRBV27; D tentatively reads TRBD1 or TRBD2 (5 bases each). Matching the DNA end better, TRBJ2-7 makes the J call doubtful. Germline V CDR1 and CDR2: MNHEY, SMNVEV (reference sequence). The CDR3 length is 15 residues. This CDR3 is CASRHLQRGAYEQYF. The CDR3 nucleotides are TGTGCCAGCAGACACCTACAGAGGGGAGCCTACGAGCAGTACTTC.

This clonotype was found a few times. The chain recombines TRBV5-1 with TRBJ2-1; 8 bases line up with TRBD2. Germline CDR1 is SGHRS and CDR2 is YFSETQ. The V and J ends lost 3 bases and 6 bases, in that order; junction bases with no gene match: 8. The CDR3 consists of 15 residues. The chain's CDR3 is CASSSAGLEANEQFF. The CDR3 nucleotides read TGCGCCAGCAGCTCGGCGGGACTAGAGGCCAATGAGCAGTTCTTC.

V is TRBV12-3 or TRBV12-4 and J is TRBJ2-7, with a tentative D call TRBD2 (5 bases). Trimming stripped 5 bases from V and 6 bases from J, with 8 bases between. The CDR3 is made up of 11 amino acids. Written as DNA, the CDR3 is TGTGCCAGCAGTCGAGGGATCGAGCAGTACGTC. Translating gives CASSRGIEQYV.

This clonotype was detected many times. V usage is TRBV19 and J usage is TRBJ2-4, with TRBD1 matching over 9 bases. The CDR3 is made up of 16 amino acids. Per germline, CDR1 LNHDA and CDR2 SQIVND (reference sequence). Trimming at V came to 9 bases and at J to 1 base, leaving 10 bases not matched to a gene. CDR3: CASQGTGRAAKNIQYF. In DNA, the CDR3 is TGTGCCAGCCAAGGGACAGGGAGGGCGGCCAAAAACATTCAGTACTTC.

This clonotype has only a few counts. V gene TRBV5-1 combines with J gene TRBJ2-7; D is possibly TRBD2 (6 bases). Germline V gene sequence: CDR1 SGHRS, CDR2 YFSETQ. V dropped 4 bases and J dropped 0 bases, with 14 bases sitting between them. The CDR3 contains 15 residues. CDR3 protein: CASSPGPGASYEQYV. The CDR3 coding sequence is TGCGCCAGCAGCCCAGGCCCGGGAGCCTCCTACGAGCAGTACGTC.